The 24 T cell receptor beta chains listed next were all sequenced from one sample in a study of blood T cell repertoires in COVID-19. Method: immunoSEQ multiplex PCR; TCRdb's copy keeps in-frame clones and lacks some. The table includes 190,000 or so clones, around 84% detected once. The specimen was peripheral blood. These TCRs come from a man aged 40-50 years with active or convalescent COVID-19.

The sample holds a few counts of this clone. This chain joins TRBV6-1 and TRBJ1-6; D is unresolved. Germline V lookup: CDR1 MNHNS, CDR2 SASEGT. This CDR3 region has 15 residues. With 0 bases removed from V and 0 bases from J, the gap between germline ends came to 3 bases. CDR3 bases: TGTGCCAGCAGTGAAGCGAGCTCCTATAATTCACCCCTCCACTTT. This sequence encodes CASSEASSYNSPLHF.

The CDR3, as DNA: TGTGCCAGCAGCCGGAAGGGGATGAACACTGAAGCTTTCTTT. Protein: CASSRKGMNTEAFF. This rearrangement joins TRBV2 to TRBJ1-1, with D possibly being TRBD1 (5 bases). Trimming left V 6 bases short and J 0 bases short, with 11 bases between. This CDR3 comprises 14 residues. Germline values: CDR1 SNHLY, CDR2 FYNNEI.

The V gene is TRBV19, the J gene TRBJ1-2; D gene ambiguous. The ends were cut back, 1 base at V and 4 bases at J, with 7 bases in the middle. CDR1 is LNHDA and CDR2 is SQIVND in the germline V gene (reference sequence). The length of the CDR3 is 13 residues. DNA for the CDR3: TGTGCCAGTAGTATAGGAACGGGCTATGGCTACACCTTC. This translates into CASSIGTGYGYTF.

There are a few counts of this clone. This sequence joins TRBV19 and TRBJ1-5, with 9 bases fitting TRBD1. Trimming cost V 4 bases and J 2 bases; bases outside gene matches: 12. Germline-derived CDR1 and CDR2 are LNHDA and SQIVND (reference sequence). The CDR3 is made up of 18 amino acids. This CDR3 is CASSTPGQGMSGNQPQHF. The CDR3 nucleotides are TGTGCCAGTAGTACCCCCGGACAGGGGATGTCGGGCAATCAGCCCCAGCATTTT.

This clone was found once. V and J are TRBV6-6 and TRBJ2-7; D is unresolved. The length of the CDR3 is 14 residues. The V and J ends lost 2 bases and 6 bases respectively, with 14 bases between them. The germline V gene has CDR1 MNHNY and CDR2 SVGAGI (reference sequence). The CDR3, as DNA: TGTGCCAGCAGTTACAGTGGCGGCCCTGCCGAGCAGTACTTC. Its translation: CASSYSGGPAEQYF.

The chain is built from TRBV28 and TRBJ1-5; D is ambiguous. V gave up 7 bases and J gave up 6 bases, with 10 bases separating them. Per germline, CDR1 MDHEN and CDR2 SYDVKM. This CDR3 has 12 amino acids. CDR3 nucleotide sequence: TGTGCCAGCAAAGGAGGGCCTCAGCCCCAGCATTTT. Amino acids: CASKGGPQPQHF.

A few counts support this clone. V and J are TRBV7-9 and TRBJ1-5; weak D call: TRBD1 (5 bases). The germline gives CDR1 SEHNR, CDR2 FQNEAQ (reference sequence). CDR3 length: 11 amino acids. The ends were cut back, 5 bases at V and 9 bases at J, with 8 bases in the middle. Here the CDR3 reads CASSGQGPQHF. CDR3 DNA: TGTGCCAGCAGCGGTCAGGGGCCCCAGCATTTT.

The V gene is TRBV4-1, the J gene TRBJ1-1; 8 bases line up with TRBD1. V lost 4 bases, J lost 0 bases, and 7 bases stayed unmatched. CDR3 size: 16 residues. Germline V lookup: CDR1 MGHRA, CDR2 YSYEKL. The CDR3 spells CASSPGQGGMNTEAFF. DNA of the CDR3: TGCGCCAGCAGCCCAGGACAGGGCGGGATGAACACTGAAGCTTTCTTT.

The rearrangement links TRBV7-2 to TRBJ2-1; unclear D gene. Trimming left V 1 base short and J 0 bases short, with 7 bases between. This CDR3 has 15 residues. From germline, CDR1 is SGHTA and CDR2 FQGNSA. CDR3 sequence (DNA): TGTGCCAGCAGCTTAGAACAGAGCTCCTACAATGAGCAGTTCTTC. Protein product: CASSLEQSSYNEQFF.

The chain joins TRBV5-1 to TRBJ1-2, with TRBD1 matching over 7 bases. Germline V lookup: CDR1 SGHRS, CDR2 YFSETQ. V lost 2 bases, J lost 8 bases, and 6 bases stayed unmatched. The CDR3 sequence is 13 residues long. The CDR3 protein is CASSLGQEEGYTF. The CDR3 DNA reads TGCGCCAGCAGCTTAGGACAGGAGGAGGGCTACACCTTC.

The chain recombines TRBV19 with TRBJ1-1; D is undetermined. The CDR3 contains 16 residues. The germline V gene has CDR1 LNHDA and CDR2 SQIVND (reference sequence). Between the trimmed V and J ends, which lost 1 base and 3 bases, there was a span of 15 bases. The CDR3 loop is CASSIVAPRGDTEAFF. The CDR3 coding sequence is TGTGCCAGTAGTATAGTTGCCCCGAGAGGTGACACTGAAGCTTTCTTT.

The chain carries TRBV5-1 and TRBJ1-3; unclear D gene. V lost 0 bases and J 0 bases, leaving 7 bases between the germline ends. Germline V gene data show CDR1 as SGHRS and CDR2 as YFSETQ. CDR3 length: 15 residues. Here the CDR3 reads CASSLEPRSGNTIYF. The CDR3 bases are TGCGCCAGCAGCTTGGAGCCTCGCTCTGGAAACACCATATATTTT.

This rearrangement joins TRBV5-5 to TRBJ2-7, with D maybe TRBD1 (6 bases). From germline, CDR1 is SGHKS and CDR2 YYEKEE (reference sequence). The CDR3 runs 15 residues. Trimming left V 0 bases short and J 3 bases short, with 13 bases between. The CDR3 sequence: CASSLAGTHNYEQYF. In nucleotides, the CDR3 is TGTGCCAGCAGCTTGGCTGGGACACACAACTACGAGCAGTACTTC.

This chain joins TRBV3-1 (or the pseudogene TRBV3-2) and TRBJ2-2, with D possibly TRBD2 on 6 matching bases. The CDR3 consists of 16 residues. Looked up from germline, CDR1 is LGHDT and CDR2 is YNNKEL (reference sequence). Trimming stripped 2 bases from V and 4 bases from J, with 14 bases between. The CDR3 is CASSQWSSGRTGELFF. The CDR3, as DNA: TGTGCCAGCAGCCAATGGTCCAGCGGGCGCACCGGGGAGCTGTTTTTT.

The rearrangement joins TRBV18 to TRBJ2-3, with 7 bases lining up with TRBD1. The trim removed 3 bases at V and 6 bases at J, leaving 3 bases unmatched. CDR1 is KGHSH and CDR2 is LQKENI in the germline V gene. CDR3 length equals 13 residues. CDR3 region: CASSPRGSDTQYF. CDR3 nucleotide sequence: TGTGCCAGCTCACCCAGGGGGTCGGATACGCAGTATTTT.

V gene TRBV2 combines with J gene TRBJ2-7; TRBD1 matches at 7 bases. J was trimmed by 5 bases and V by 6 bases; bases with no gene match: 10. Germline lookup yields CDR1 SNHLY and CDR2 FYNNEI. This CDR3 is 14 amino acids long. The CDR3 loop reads CASRSHRGLDEQYF. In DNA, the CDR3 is TGTGCCAGCAGGTCCCACAGGGGCCTGGACGAGCAGTACTTC.

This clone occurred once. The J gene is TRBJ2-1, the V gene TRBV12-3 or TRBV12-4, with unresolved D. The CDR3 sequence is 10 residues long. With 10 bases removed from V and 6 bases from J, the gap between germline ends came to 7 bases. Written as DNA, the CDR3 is TGTGCCACCTACAGCAATGAGCAGTTCTTC. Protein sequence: CATYSNEQFF.

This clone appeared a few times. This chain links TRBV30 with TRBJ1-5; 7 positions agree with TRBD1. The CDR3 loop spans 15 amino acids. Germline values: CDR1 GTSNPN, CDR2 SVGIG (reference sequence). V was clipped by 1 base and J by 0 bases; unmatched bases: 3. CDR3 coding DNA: TGTGCCTGGAGTGGACAGGGTCTTAGCAATCAGCCCCAGCATTTT. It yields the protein CAWSGQGLSNQPQHF.

The CDR3 loop reads CASSLGGGQYF. The CDR3 DNA is TGTGCCAGCAGCTTAGGAGGAGGGCAGTACTTC. V gene TRBV13 combines with J gene TRBJ2-7; TRBD2 is a possible D gene (5 bases). V was trimmed by 0 bases and J by 9 bases, leaving 6 bases between them. CDR3 length: 11 amino acids. CDR1 and CDR2 (germline): PRHDT, FYEKMQ (reference sequence).

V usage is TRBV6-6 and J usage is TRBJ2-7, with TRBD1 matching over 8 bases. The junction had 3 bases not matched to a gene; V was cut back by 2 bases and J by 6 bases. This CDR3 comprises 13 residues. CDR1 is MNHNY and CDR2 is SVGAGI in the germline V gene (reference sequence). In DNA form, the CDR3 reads TGTGCCAGCAGTTACACAGGGGGAGGCGAGCAGTACTTC. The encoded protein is CASSYTGGGEQYF.

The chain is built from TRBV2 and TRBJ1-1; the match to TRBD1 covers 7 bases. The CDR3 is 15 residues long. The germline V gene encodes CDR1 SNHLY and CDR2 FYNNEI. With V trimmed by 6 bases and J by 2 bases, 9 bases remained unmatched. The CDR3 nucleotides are TGTGCCAGCAGCCGGGACAGCGCAATAAACACTGAAGCTTTCTTT. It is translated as CASSRDSAINTEAFF.

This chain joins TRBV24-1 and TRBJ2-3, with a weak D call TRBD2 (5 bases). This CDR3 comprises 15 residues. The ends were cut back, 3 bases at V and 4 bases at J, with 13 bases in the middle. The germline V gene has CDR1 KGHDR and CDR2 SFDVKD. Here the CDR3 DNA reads TGTGCCACCAGTGATCCACGAGGGTCCGCAGATACGCAGTATTTT. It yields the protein CATSDPRGSADTQYF.

The DNA of the CDR3 is TGCGCCAGCAGCTTGGGAAGCGGGGGGGCTTTAAATGAGCAGTTCTTC. Residues: CASSLGSGGALNEQFF. The chain carries TRBV5-1 and TRBJ2-1; 10 nucleotides agree with TRBD2. With V trimmed by 0 bases and J by 7 bases, 7 bases remained unmatched. Germline values: CDR1 SGHRS, CDR2 YFSETQ. This CDR3 comprises 16 residues.

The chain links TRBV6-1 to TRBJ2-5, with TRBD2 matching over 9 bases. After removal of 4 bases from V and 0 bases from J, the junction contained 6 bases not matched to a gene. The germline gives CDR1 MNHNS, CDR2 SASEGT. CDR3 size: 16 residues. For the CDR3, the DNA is TGTGCCAGCAGTGGCGGGACTAGCTCGTACCAAGAGACCCAGTACTTC. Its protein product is CASSGGTSSYQETQYF.